What follows are 21 T cell receptor beta chains derived from one specimen sequenced in a study of T cells after yellow fever vaccination. TCRdb itself ran the 5' RACE reads through MiXCR, one entry per CDR3 protein. The sample includes fewer than 400,000 distinct CDR3 sequences, around 6.4% of them seen just once. This specimen was PBMCs, taken 5 days after the yellow fever booster vaccination. The receptors stem from a man under 40 who received the YFV17D yellow fever vaccine.

This clonotype has only a few counts. CDR3 region: CASSSRQGEQPQHF. DNA of the CDR3: TGTGCCAGCAGTTCCCGACAGGGGGAGCAGCCCCAGCATTTT. The chain joins TRBV28 to TRBJ1-5; 9 bases are a match to TRBD1. Germline V lookup: CDR1 MDHEN, CDR2 SYDVKM. Germline trimming cut 4 bases from V and 7 bases from J; bases unmatched to any gene: 5. There are 14 residues in the CDR3.

V and J are TRBV20-1 and TRBJ2-1; D is perhaps TRBD2 (5 bases). This CDR3 spans 14 amino acids. Germline V lookup: CDR1 DFQATT, CDR2 SNEGSKA (reference sequence). V dropped 6 bases and J dropped 0 bases, with 12 bases sitting between them. CDR3 sequence: CSAPTTISYNEQFF. The CDR3, as DNA: TGCAGTGCACCGACTACTATCTCCTACAATGAGCAGTTCTTC.

This clonotype has more than one count but fewer than ten. The rearrangement uses TRBV27 and TRBJ1-1, with D possibly being TRBD1 (6 bases). The ends were cut back, 6 bases at V and 0 bases at J, with 8 bases in the middle. CDR3 length equals 13 residues. The V gene's germline CDR1 is MNHEY and CDR2 SMNVEV (reference sequence). The CDR3 reads CASSTGLNTEAFF. Here the CDR3 DNA reads TGTGCCAGCAGCACAGGGCTGAACACTGAAGCTTTCTTT.

V usage is TRBV7-6 and J usage is TRBJ2-5; 8 bases are shared with TRBD1. V dropped 5 bases and J dropped 3; count of bases not matched to a gene: 5. CDR3 length equals 14 residues. Germline-derived CDR1 and CDR2 are SGHVS and FNYEAQ. In nucleotides, the CDR3 is TGTGCCAGCAGCCCCCGGACAGGGAAAGAGACCCAGTACTTC. Translated: CASSPRTGKETQYF. Complete variable domain (other parts from reference TRBV7-6 and TRBJ2-5): GAGVSQSPRYKVTKRGQDVALRCDPISGHVSLYWYRQALGQGPEFLTYFNYEAQQDKSGLPNDRFSAERPEGSISTLTIQRTEQRDSAMYRCASSPRTGKETQYFGPGTRLLVL.

The chain joins TRBV29-1 to TRBJ2-1; D is perhaps TRBD2 (5 bases). Germline values: CDR1 SQVTM, CDR2 ANQGSEA. The CDR3 extends over 12 amino acids. The V and J ends lost 8 bases and 6 bases respectively, with 14 bases between them. The CDR3 here is CSTAFEGNEQFF. CDR3 sequence (DNA): TGCAGCACCGCCTTTGAGGGCAATGAGCAGTTCTTC.

The chain recombines TRBV20-1 with TRBJ2-7; the D gene is possibly TRBD1 (7 bases). V lost 7 bases and J 2 bases, leaving 15 bases between the germline ends. The CDR3 extends over 13 amino acids. Germline CDR1 DFQATT, CDR2 SNEGSKA (reference sequence). CDR3 region: CSVNRGGTYEQYF. The CDR3 region has the DNA TGCAGTGTTAACAGGGGAGGCACCTACGAGCAGTACTTC.

This clonotype was found many times. The chain carries TRBV7-2 and TRBJ2-1, with D hard to call. CDR1 is SGHTA and CDR2 is FQGNSA in the germline V gene. Trimming removed 0 bases at V and 7 bases at J, with 7 bases between. This CDR3 is 13 amino acids long. The CDR3 reads CASSLARLNEQFF. CDR3 DNA sequence: TGTGCCAGCAGCTTAGCGAGGTTAAATGAGCAGTTCTTC.

In this sample, this clonotype turned up a few times. The V and J genes are TRBV2 and TRBJ2-2; 8 nucleotides match TRBD1. With V trimmed by 5 bases and J by 7 bases, 3 bases remained unmatched. The CDR3 has 13 amino acids. Germline CDR1 SNHLY, CDR2 FYNNEI. In nucleotides, the CDR3 is TGTGCCAGCAGTCAGGGGGCAGGCGGGGAGCTGTTTTTT. It yields the protein CASSQGAGGELFF.

J is TRBJ2-6 and V is TRBV4-3, with TRBD1 as a possible D gene (6 bases). V was cut by 2 bases and J by 0 bases, with 17 bases left in between. The CDR3 consists of 19 residues. CDR1 LGHNA and CDR2 YSLEER come from the germline V gene. CDR3 nucleotides: TGCGCCAGCAGCCAAATGACAGGAATGCCTCTCTCTGGGGCCAACGTCCTGACTTTC. It encodes CASSQMTGMPLSGANVLTF.

This clonotype appeared many times. The chain has TRBV5-1 and TRBJ1-1; D may be TRBD1 (6 bases). The germline V gene has CDR1 SGHRS and CDR2 YFSETQ. V lost 3 bases and J lost 7, with 19 bases in between. This CDR3 region has 15 residues. The CDR3 loop is CASSSTLGQPGEAFF. In DNA form, the CDR3 reads TGCGCCAGCAGCTCTACCCTCGGACAGCCGGGTGAAGCTTTCTTT. Full variable domain (remainder filled in from reference TRBV5-1 and TRBJ1-1): KAGVTQTPRYLIKTRGQQVTLSCSPISGHRSVSWYQQTPGQGLQFLFEYFSETQRNKGNFPGRFSGRQFSNSRSEMNVSTLELGDSALYLCASSSTLGQPGEAFFGQGTRLTVV.

This clonotype turned up a few times. The V call is TRBV19, the J call TRBJ1-3, with D hard to call. The length of the CDR3 is 11 residues. V was cut by 6 bases and J by 4 bases, with 4 bases left in between. Germline V gene data show CDR1 as LNHDA and CDR2 as SQIVND (reference sequence). This CDR3 is CASSNGNTIYF. The CDR3 DNA reads TGTGCCAGTAGCAACGGAAACACCATATATTTT.

This clonotype was seen a few times. The chain links TRBV7-8 to TRBJ1-2, with a weak D call TRBD1 (6 bases). In germline, CDR1 is SGHVS, CDR2 FQNEAQ. Trimming took 6 bases from V and 2 from J, leaving 13 bases between them. The CDR3 consists of 14 residues. The CDR3 is CASSSHQGNYGYTF. The CDR3, as DNA: TGTGCCAGCAGTAGTCACCAGGGGAACTATGGCTACACCTTC.

This clonotype showed up many times. The chain couples TRBV7-9 to TRBJ2-7, with D perhaps TRBD1 or TRBD2 (5 bases each). The CDR3 has 15 amino acids. V was pared by 0 bases and J by 6 bases, with 15 bases between. Per the germline V gene, CDR1 is SEHNR and CDR2 is FQNEAQ (reference sequence). The CDR3 DNA reads TGTGCCAGCAGCTTAGCGCGAGGGGTAGGGATCGAGCAGTACTTC. Translating gives CASSLARGVGIEQYF.

A few counts support this clonotype. The J gene is TRBJ2-5, the V gene TRBV11-2, with D uncertain. This CDR3 contains 12 residues. CDR1 SGHAT and CDR2 FQNNGV come from the germline V gene. Trimming cost V 7 bases and J 0 bases, with 6 bases left between them. The CDR3 DNA reads TGTGCCAGCAAGAACCACCAAGAGACCCAGTACTTC. Protein product: CASKNHQETQYF. Drawing the rest from reference TRBV11-2 and TRBJ2-5, the complete variable domain is EAGVAQSPRYKIIEKRQSVAFWCNPISGHATLYWYQQILGQGPKLLIQFQNNGVVDDSQLPKDRFSAERLKGVDSTLKIQPAKLEDSAVYLCASKNHQETQYFGPGTRLLVL.

V gene TRBV20-1 combines with J gene TRBJ2-7, with D perhaps TRBD1 (5 bases). The CDR3 is made up of 12 amino acids. Trimming stripped 6 bases from V and 3 bases from J, with 12 bases between. CDR1 is DFQATT, CDR2 SNEGSKA, per germline (reference sequence). The CDR3 region has the DNA TGCAGTGCCCCCGACAGCAGCTACGAGCAGTACTTC. It yields the protein CSAPDSSYEQYF.

V is TRBV19 and J is TRBJ2-1; TRBD2 matches at 8 bases. Per germline, CDR1 LNHDA and CDR2 SQIVND (reference sequence). There are 13 residues in the CDR3. The V and J ends lost 3 bases and 9 bases, in that order; junction bases with no gene match: 4. The CDR3 sequence: CASSIRLASEQFF. As DNA, the CDR3 is TGTGCCAGTAGTATCAGACTAGCGAGTGAGCAGTTCTTC.

At least ten counts were recorded for this clonotype. J is TRBJ2-1 and V is TRBV12-5; perhaps TRBD2 as D (6 bases). The V gene's germline CDR1 is LGHNT and CDR2 FRNRAP. The CDR3 sequence is 15 residues long. V was clipped by 3 bases and J by 5 bases, with 14 bases between them. This chain's CDR3 is CASGFSGVQNNEQFF. In DNA form, the CDR3 reads TGTGCTAGTGGTTTCTCGGGAGTCCAAAACAATGAGCAGTTCTTC.

The chain links TRBV20-1 to TRBJ2-7; D ambiguous. CDR3 length: 14 residues. The V end lost 6 bases, the J end lost 5 bases, and 20 bases lay between the germline ends. Per the germline V gene, CDR1 is DFQATT and CDR2 is SNEGSKA (reference sequence). Here the CDR3 reads CSAVAVREADEQYF. Here the CDR3 DNA reads TGCAGTGCAGTCGCGGTCCGAGAGGCCGACGAGCAGTACTTC.

The chain combines TRBV25-1 with TRBJ2-5, with D maybe TRBD2 (7 bases). Trimming pared 0 bases from V and 5 bases from J, leaving 13 bases between. Germline V gives CDR1 MGHDK, CDR2 SYGVNS. The CDR3 is 15 residues long. CDR3 protein: CASSEYLGGGETQYF. CDR3 nucleotides: TGTGCCAGCAGTGAATACTTAGGGGGAGGGGAGACCCAGTACTTC.

This clonotype has a count of ten or more. The rearrangement uses TRBV12-3 or TRBV12-4 and TRBJ2-7; D may be TRBD1 (6 bases). V gave up 7 bases and J gave up 6 bases, with 22 bases separating them. The CDR3 has 15 residues. CDR3 amino acids: CASTEDRLLGIEQYF. CDR3 bases: TGTGCCAGCACCGAGGACAGATTGTTGGGTATCGAGCAGTACTTC.

V gene TRBV20-1 combines with J gene TRBJ2-7; no clear D gene. CDR1 is DFQATT, CDR2 SNEGSKA, per germline (reference sequence). There are 15 residues in the CDR3. V gave up 0 bases and J gave up 1 base, with 13 bases separating them. The CDR3 coding sequence is TGCAGTGCTAGAGATGCTAATACTAATTCCTACGAGCAGTACTTC. Amino acids: CSARDANTNSYEQYF.